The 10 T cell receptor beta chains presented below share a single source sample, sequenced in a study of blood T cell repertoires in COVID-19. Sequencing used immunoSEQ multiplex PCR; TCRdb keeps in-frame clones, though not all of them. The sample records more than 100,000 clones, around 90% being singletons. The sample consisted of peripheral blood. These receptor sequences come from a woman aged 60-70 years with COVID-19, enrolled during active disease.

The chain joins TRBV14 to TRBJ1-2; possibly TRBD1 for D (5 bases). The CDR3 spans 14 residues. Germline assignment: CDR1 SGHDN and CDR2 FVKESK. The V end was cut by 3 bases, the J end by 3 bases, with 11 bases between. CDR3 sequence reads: CASSQAGWDYGYTF. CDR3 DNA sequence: TGTGCCAGCAGCCAGGCAGGGTGGGACTATGGCTACACCTTC.

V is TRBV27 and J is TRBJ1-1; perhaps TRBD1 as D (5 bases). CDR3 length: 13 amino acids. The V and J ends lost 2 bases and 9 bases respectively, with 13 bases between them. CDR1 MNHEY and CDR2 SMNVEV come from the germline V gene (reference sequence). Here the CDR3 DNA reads TGTGCCAGCAGTTTAAAGCAGGGCATGCAAGCTTTCTTT. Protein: CASSLKQGMQAFF.

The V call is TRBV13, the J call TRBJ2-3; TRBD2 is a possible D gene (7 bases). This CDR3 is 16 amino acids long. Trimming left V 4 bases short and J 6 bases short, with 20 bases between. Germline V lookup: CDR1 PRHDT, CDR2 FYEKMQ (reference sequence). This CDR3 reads CASSWGGGTQHDTQYF. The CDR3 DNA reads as TGTGCCAGCAGCTGGGGAGGGGGGACTCAACACGATACGCAGTATTTT.

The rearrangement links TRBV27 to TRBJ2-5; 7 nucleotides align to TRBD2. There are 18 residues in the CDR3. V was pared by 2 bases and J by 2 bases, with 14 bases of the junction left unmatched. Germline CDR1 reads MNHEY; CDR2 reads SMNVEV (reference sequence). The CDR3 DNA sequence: TGTGCCAGCAGTTTAACGTTCCCCTTCGGGGGGAATCAAGAGACCCAGTACTTC. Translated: CASSLTFPFGGNQETQYF.

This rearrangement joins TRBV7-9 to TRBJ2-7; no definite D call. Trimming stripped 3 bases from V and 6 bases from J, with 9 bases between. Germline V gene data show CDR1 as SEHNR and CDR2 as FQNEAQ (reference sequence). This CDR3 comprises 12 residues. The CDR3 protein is CASSFLVTEQYF. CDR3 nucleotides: TGTGCCAGCAGCTTTCTAGTAACCGAGCAGTACTTC. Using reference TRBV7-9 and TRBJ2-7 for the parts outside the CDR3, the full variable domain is DTGVSQNPRHKITKRGQNVTFRCDPISEHNRLYWYRQTLGQGPEFLTYFQNEAQLEKSRLLSDRFSAERPKGSFSTLEIQRTEQGDSAMYLCASSFLVTEQYFGPGTRLTVT.

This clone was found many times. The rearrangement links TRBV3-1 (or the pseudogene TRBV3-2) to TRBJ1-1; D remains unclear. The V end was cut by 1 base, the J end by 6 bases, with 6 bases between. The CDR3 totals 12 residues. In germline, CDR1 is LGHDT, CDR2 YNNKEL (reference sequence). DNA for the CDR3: TGTGCCAGCAGCCAAGGAGTCGCTGAAGCTTTCTTT. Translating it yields CASSQGVAEAFF.

Here the CDR3 DNA reads TGTGCCAGCAGCTTAGGACCAGGGGGCAAAGACACCATATATTTT. Protein sequence: CASSLGPGGKDTIYF. The rearrangement links TRBV7-3 to TRBJ1-3, with 8 positions matching TRBD1. There are 15 residues in the CDR3. CDR1 and CDR2 (germline): SGHTA, FQGTGA. V was pared by 2 bases and J by 8 bases, with 8 bases of the junction left unmatched.

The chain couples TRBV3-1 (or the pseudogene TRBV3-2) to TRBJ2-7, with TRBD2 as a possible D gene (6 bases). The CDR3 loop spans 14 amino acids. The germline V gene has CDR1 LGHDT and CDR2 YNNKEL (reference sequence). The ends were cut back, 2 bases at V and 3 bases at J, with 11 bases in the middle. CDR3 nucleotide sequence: TGTGCCAGCAGCCAACATCAGGGACTCTACGAGCAGTACTTC. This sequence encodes CASSQHQGLYEQYF.

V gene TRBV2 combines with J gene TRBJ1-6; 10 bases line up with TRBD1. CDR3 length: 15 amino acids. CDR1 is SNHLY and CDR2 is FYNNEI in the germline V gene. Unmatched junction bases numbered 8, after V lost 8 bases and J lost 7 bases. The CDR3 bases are TGTGCCAGCCGATCACGGACAGGGGGGAATTCACCCCTCCACTTT. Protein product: CASRSRTGGNSPLHF.

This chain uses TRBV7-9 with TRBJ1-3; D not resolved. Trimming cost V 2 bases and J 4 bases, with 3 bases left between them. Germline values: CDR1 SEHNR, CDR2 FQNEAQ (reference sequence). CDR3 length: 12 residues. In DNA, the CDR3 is TGTGCCAGCAGCTTAACAGGAAACACCATATATTTT. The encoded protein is CASSLTGNTIYF.